This T cell receptor beta chain was retrieved from a study of T-cell reconstitution after alpha-beta-depleted transplantation in children. The table lists this clonotype with a few counts. What it recognizes is unknown. Study observations and caveats: T-cell counts and diversity at one year following transplant were attributed mainly to newly produced T cells. Alpha-beta T cells about two months after transplant reportedly derived from several hundred expanded graft clones.

Germline lookup yields CDR1 MNHEY and CDR2 SVGAGI. The CDR3 spans 17 residues. V was clipped by 4 bases and J by 7 bases; unmatched bases: 19. The authors prepared the TCRbeta library with unique molecular identifiers. TCRdb processed the PCR reads anew with MiXCR; each CDR3 protein has one entry. The sample records around 120,000 distinct CDR3 sequences, 20% to 25% being singletons. J is TRBJ2-7 and V is TRBV6-5; 7 bases agree with TRBD2. This TCR derives from a male patient between 2 and 15 years old who had a stem cell transplant for chronic granulomatous disease, so the T cells may come from the graft donor. Source: PBMCs, mostly from graft donor cells, taken 180 days after TCRalphabeta/CD19-depleted stem cell transplant. In nucleotides, the CDR3 is TGTGCCAGCAGTTGGGGACTCCCTAGCGGACACCTCAGGGAGCAGTACTTC. Its translation: CASSWGLPSGHLREQYF.